The sequence of this T cell receptor beta chain was determined in a study of T cells in Graves' hyperthyroidism and ophthalmopathy. About the research overall: Before treatment of any kind, peripheral blood was taken at initial diagnosis.

This clonotype was counted only a few times. Newly diagnosed hyperthyroidism, duration under 2 months, in patients aged 18 to 65. A patient was excluded if there was uncontrolled infection, other autoimmune disease, pregnancy or lactation. Diagnostic decisions used clinical symptoms, serum thyroxine and TRAb, thyroid ultrasound and orbital computed tomography. RNA transcripts gave rise to amplified TCR beta CDR3 regions. When the TCR CDR3 underwent first-round RT-PCR, the HTBI primer set was used. MiXCR, applied by TCRdb to the multiplex PCR reads, yields one record per CDR3 protein. The sample holds some 620,000 distinct CDR3 sequences, around 16% seen once. The germline gives CDR1 LGHNA, CDR2 YNFKEQ. V lost 1 base, J lost 4 bases, and 14 bases lay in between. This CDR3 spans 16 amino acids.

The clonotype originates from a woman aged 25 to 39 with Graves' hyperthyroidism. The sample was blood. The rearrangement joins TRBV4-2 to TRBJ1-3; no reliable D call. CDR3 sequence reads: CASSQGLSTAGNTIYF. The CDR3 DNA sequence: TGTGCCAGCAGCCAAGGTCTTTCGACGGCCGGAAACACCATATATTTT.